The 18 T cell receptor beta chains below all came from one sample that was sequenced in a study of shared clonotypes between healthy human individuals. TCRdb's copy holds only in-frame clones and misses some; the assay was immunoSEQ multiplex PCR. Among 2 million to 2.5 million clones listed, 80% to 95% were seen once. The sequenced material came from naive CD4+ T cells from PBMCs. Subset specified: CD45RA+ positively selected. Every receptor here comes from a man aged 18 to 35 in good health. Some clones in this sample may be carry-over from other donors' samples.

The gene calls are TRBV27 and TRBJ2-1; TRBD2 matches 14 bases. The CDR3 totals 13 residues. The trim removed 8 bases at V and 7 bases at J, leaving 1 base unmatched. The germline gives CDR1 MNHEY, CDR2 SMNVEV (reference sequence). CDR3 protein: CASRLAGGNEQFF. The CDR3 coding sequence is TGTGCCAGCCGACTAGCGGGAGGGAATGAGCAGTTCTTC.

As to this clone: The sample has other DNA sequences that encode this CDR3 too. The J gene is TRBJ2-4, the V gene TRBV4-2; tentatively, D is TRBD1 or TRBD2 (5 bases each). The V gene's germline CDR1 is LGHNA and CDR2 YNFKEQ. The V gene lost 0 bases and the J gene lost 1 base, with 10 bases spanning the gap. CDR3 length equals 16 residues. CDR3 sequence (DNA): TGTGCCAGCAGCCAAGACAGGGAGAGGGCCAAAAACATTCAGTACTTC. This translates into CASSQDRERAKNIQYF.

The gene calls are TRBV19 and TRBJ2-7; no clear D. Looked up from germline, CDR1 is LNHDA and CDR2 is SQIVND (reference sequence). Trimming stripped 1 base from V and 6 bases from J, with 10 bases between. This CDR3 region has 13 residues. The CDR3 DNA sequence: TGTGCCAGTAGTATAGGACTCCACGTCGAGCAGTACTTC. This encodes CASSIGLHVEQYF.

V gene TRBV5-1 combines with J gene TRBJ1-5; 7 positions agree with TRBD1. Trimming at V came to 4 bases and at J to 4 bases, leaving 8 bases not matched to a gene. The CDR3 runs 15 residues. Germline assignment: CDR1 SGHRS and CDR2 YFSETQ. CDR3 bases: TGCGCCAGCAGCACCGGGGACAGCCCAAATCAGCCCCAGCATTTT. This sequence encodes CASSTGDSPNQPQHF. Based on the CDR3 plus reference TRBV5-1 and TRBJ1-5, the full variable domain is KAGVTQTPRYLIKTRGQQVTLSCSPISGHRSVSWYQQTPGQGLQFLFEYFSETQRNKGNFPGRFSGRQFSNSRSEMNVSTLELGDSALYLCASSTGDSPNQPQHFGDGTRLSIL.

Note on this clone: Within the sample, other DNA sequences also encode this same CDR3. V usage is TRBV7-3 and J usage is TRBJ1-1; D is undetermined. Trimming took off 5 bases at V and 1 base at J, with 8 bases between the two ends. The V gene's germline CDR1 is SGHTA and CDR2 FQGTGA. The CDR3 length is 13 residues. Here the CDR3 DNA reads TGTGCCAGCAGCAACGGGTGGAACACTGAAGCTTTCTTT. It codes for CASSNGWNTEAFF.

The rearrangement joins TRBV27 to TRBJ2-7, with 9 nucleotides matching TRBD2. The trim removed 4 bases at V and 11 bases at J, leaving 9 bases unmatched. The CDR3 covers 13 residues. Germline CDR1 reads MNHEY; CDR2 reads SMNVEV (reference sequence). The CDR3 DNA sequence: TGTGCCAGCAGTTCCACCTACAGCGGGAGGAAGTACTTC. Translating it yields CASSSTYSGRKYF.

This chain uses TRBV5-6 with TRBJ2-1; the match to TRBD1 covers 9 bases. V shed 4 bases, J shed 7 bases, and the junction held 12 bases outside the gene matches. The length of the CDR3 is 16 residues. Per the germline V gene, CDR1 is SGHDT and CDR2 is YYEEEE. The CDR3 DNA reads TGTGCCAGCAGCCGCAGCAGCGGGACAGGGTTAAATGAGCAGTTCTTC. Translated, it gives CASSRSSGTGLNEQFF.

The V and J genes are TRBV7-2 and TRBJ2-1, with TRBD2 matching 10 bases. Germline trimming cut 2 bases from V and 2 bases from J; bases unmatched to any gene: 3. In germline, CDR1 is SGHTA, CDR2 FQGNSA. The CDR3 is 16 amino acids. The CDR3 loop reads CASSLLGLATYNEQFF. The CDR3 DNA reads as TGTGCCAGCAGCTTATTGGGACTAGCGACCTACAATGAGCAGTTCTTC.

This chain connects TRBV9 to TRBJ2-2; a weak D match, TRBD2 (5 bases). The length of the CDR3 is 16 residues. V lost 3 bases and J 5 bases, leaving 17 bases between the germline ends. Germline CDR1 and CDR2: SGDLS and YYNGEE. DNA of the CDR3: TGTGCCAGCAGCGCCGTCACGTTCTCGGGGACCGGGGAGCTGTTTTTT. This gives the protein CASSAVTFSGTGELFF.

In the case of this clone: This sample includes further DNA sequences coding for the same CDR3. The chain combines TRBV7-9 with TRBJ2-5; D possibly matches TRBD1 or TRBD2 (5 bases each). The V end lost 5 bases, the J end lost 3 bases, and 10 bases lay between the germline ends. The CDR3 contains 13 residues. CDR1 SEHNR and CDR2 FQNEAQ come from the germline V gene (reference sequence). The CDR3 is CASSPVGEETQYF. CDR3 DNA sequence: TGTGCCAGCAGCCCCGTGGGGGAAGAGACCCAGTACTTC.

This clone was detected only once. The V gene is TRBV7-9, the J gene TRBJ2-3; a weak D match, TRBD2 (5 bases). The CDR3 length is 16 residues. Trimming took off 2 bases at V and 0 bases at J, with 12 bases between the two ends. Germline values: CDR1 SEHNR, CDR2 FQNEAQ (reference sequence). In DNA form, the CDR3 reads TGTGCCAGCAGCTTACAGGCCCGGACTAGCACAGATACGCAGTATTTT. This codes for CASSLQARTSTDTQYF.

This chain links TRBV19 with TRBJ2-7; 8 bases map to TRBD1. The V segment lost 7 bases and the J segment 5 bases; nucleotides outside the gene matches: 7. Germline V gives CDR1 LNHDA, CDR2 SQIVND (reference sequence). This CDR3 spans 13 amino acids. This chain's CDR3 is CASIGQGPDEQYF. The CDR3, as DNA: TGTGCCAGTATCGGACAGGGCCCCGACGAGCAGTACTTC. The full variable domain, with the rest looked up from reference TRBV19 and TRBJ2-7, is DGGITQSPKYLFRKEGQNVTLSCEQNLNHDAMYWYRQDPGQGLRLIYYSQIVNDFQKGDIAEGYSVSREKKESFPLTVTSAQKNPTAFYLCASIGQGPDEQYFGPGTRLTVT.

This sequence joins TRBV4-2 and TRBJ2-7; tentatively, D is TRBD2 (6 bases). This CDR3 is built from 14 residues. V was trimmed by 1 base and J by 6 bases, leaving 13 bases between them. Germline V lookup: CDR1 LGHNA, CDR2 YNFKEQ. CDR3 sequence: CASSQVTLASEQYF. Here the CDR3 DNA reads TGTGCCAGCAGCCAAGTTACGCTAGCGTCCGAGCAGTACTTC.

The rearrangement uses TRBV6-5 and TRBJ2-2, with D hard to call. Germline CDR1 is MNHEY and CDR2 is SVGAGI. This CDR3 comprises 13 residues. Between the trimmed V and J ends, which lost 2 bases and 3 bases, there was a span of 4 bases. The CDR3 is CASSYGYTGELFF. The CDR3 bases are TGTGCCAGCAGTTACGGGTACACCGGGGAGCTGTTTTTT.

The chain uses TRBV4-1 and TRBJ2-1; D remains ambiguous. The CDR3 contains 14 residues. CDR1 MGHRA and CDR2 YSYEKL come from the germline V gene. V gave up 4 bases and J gave up 6 bases, with 13 bases separating them. The CDR3 protein is CASSLPIRSNEQFF. The CDR3 DNA is TGCGCCAGCAGCCTCCCAATACGGAGCAATGAGCAGTTCTTC.

The V call is TRBV5-1, the J call TRBJ2-1, with TRBD2 identical over 11 bases. The CDR3 spans 15 residues. CDR1 is SGHRS, CDR2 YFSETQ, per germline. V trimming: 2 bases; J trimming: 7 bases; junction bases outside the gene matches: 5. The CDR3 DNA is TGCGCCAGCAGCTTACTAGCGGGAGCGCGGAATGAGCAGTTCTTC. Its protein is CASSLLAGARNEQFF.

V and J are TRBV7-3 and TRBJ2-2; D is possibly TRBD1 (6 bases). Trimming shortened V by 2 bases and J by 1 base, and 8 bases separated the two germline ends. Germline V gene data show CDR1 as SGHTA and CDR2 as FQGTGA. This CDR3 is 15 amino acids long. The CDR3 sequence is CASSLDRRNTGELFF. CDR3 sequence (DNA): TGTGCCAGCAGCTTAGACAGGAGGAACACCGGGGAGCTGTTTTTT.

The rearrangement links TRBV5-4 to TRBJ2-7; tentative D call: TRBD1 (5 bases). Germline loops: CDR1 SGHNT, CDR2 YYREEE (reference sequence). V dropped 1 base and J dropped 7 bases, with 12 bases sitting between them. CDR3 size: 13 residues. CDR3 nucleotide sequence: TGTGCCAGCAGCTTGAGGGCAGGGCGTGAGCAGTACTTC. Amino acids: CASSLRAGREQYF.